This TCR beta chain originates from a study of T cell changes during pregnancy in multiple sclerosis. Losses at the gene ends were 5 bases for V and 7 bases for J; bases not matched to a gene: 6. The CDR3 totals 14 residues. The V gene's germline CDR1 is LNHDA and CDR2 SQIVND (reference sequence). Sequenced by immunoSEQ multiplex PCR; TCRdb stores in-frame clones only, minus some. Among approximately 20,000 clones listed, 89% were seen once. The starting material was CD8+ T cells from peripheral blood mononuclear cells, obtained in the second trimester of pregnancy. This chain uses TRBV19 with TRBJ1-1; TRBD1 matches at 11 bases. This sequence was found in a female donor in good health, enrolled as a control in a pregnancy study. Here the CDR3 reads CASSWTGGGGEAFF. DNA of the CDR3: TGTGCCAGTAGTTGGACAGGGGGCGGTGGTGAAGCTTTCTTT.